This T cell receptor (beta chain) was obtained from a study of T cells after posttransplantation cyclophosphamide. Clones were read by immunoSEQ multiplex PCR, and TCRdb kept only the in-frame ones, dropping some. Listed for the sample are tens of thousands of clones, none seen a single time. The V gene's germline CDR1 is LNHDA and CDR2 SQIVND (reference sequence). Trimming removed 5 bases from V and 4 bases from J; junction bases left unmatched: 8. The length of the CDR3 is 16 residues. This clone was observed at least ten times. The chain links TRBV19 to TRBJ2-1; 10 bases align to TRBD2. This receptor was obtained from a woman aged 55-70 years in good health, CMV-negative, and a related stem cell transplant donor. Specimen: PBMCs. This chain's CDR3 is CASSGRTSGSYNEQFF. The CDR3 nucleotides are TGTGCCAGTAGTGGGCGGACTAGCGGTTCTTACAATGAGCAGTTCTTC.